These 8 T cell receptor beta chains were sequenced from one sample in a study of blood T cells in healthy people across ages. Using a J-beta primer mix together with a sample-barcoded 5' primer, a second PCR was run for about 6 to 11 cycles. TCRdb passed the 5' RACE reads through MiXCR, listing each CDR3 protein once. The table records a few hundred thousand distinct CDR3 sequences, 27% of them present only once. The specimen was blood. Source of these receptors: a woman in her 70s in good health.

This clonotype was picked up a small number of times. The chain combines TRBV3-1 with TRBJ1-6, with D perhaps matching TRBD1 (6 bases). The CDR3 spans 15 residues. Germline lookup yields CDR1 LGHDT and CDR2 YNNKEL (reference sequence). Trimming pared 3 bases from V and 8 bases from J, leaving 14 bases between. CDR3 amino acids: CASSQDDGGDSPLHF. CDR3 sequence (DNA): TGTGCCAGCAGCCAGGACGACGGGGGCGATTCACCCCTCCACTTT.

This clonotype was counted only a few times. The chain is built from TRBV12-3 or TRBV12-4 and TRBJ1-1; D ambiguous. The CDR3 length is 13 residues. The V end lost 3 bases, the J end lost 4 bases, and 9 bases lay between the germline ends. The DNA of the CDR3 is TGTGCCAGCAGTTTCGGGGTACCCACTGAAGCTTTCTTT. Its protein is CASSFGVPTEAFF.

The rearrangement uses TRBV7-2 and TRBJ2-5; D unresolved. This CDR3 spans 13 amino acids. CDR1 is SGHTA and CDR2 is FQGNSA in the germline V gene. The V end was cut by 3 bases, the J end by 1 base, with 6 bases between. The CDR3 here is CASSFDFQETQYF. DNA of the CDR3: TGTGCCAGCAGCTTCGACTTCCAAGAGACCCAGTACTTC. The whole variable domain, filled in from reference TRBV7-2 and TRBJ2-5, reads GAGVSQSPSNKVTEKGKDVELRCDPISGHTALYWYRQSLGQGLEFLIYFQGNSAPDKSGLPSDRFSAERTGGSVSTLTIQRTQQEDSAVYLCASSFDFQETQYFGPGTRLLVL.

The chain joins TRBV7-9 to TRBJ1-2; 8 bases fit TRBD1. From germline, CDR1 is SEHNR and CDR2 FQNEAQ (reference sequence). V trimming: 4 bases; J trimming: 2 bases; junction bases outside the gene matches: 12. The CDR3 loop spans 17 amino acids. In DNA form, the CDR3 reads TGTGCCAGCAGCTGGGACAGGCGAACAACCCTAAACTATGGCTACACCTTC. This encodes CASSWDRRTTLNYGYTF.

This clonotype was found a few times. In DNA, the CDR3 is TGTGCCAGCAGCTTAGCTATCGGGGCAGGAGGCTACACCTTC. It codes for CASSLAIGAGGYTF. The chain employs TRBV11-2 and TRBJ1-2; perhaps TRBD1 as D (5 bases). This CDR3 has 14 amino acids. Germline CDR1 and CDR2: SGHAT and FQNNGV. V was trimmed by 1 base and J by 8 bases, leaving 14 bases between them.

The rearrangement links TRBV12-3 or TRBV12-4 to TRBJ2-3; D is unresolved. Between the trimmed V and J ends, which lost 0 bases and 2 bases, there was a span of 9 bases. The CDR3 has 15 amino acids. The CDR3 sequence is CASSLAQQPTDTQYF. In nucleotides, the CDR3 is TGTGCCAGCAGTTTAGCGCAGCAACCCACAGATACGCAGTATTTT.

V usage is TRBV4-3 and J usage is TRBJ1-4; D is possibly TRBD1 (6 bases). V lost 1 base to trimming and J lost 8 bases, with 17 bases between them. The CDR3 contains 16 residues. Germline assignment: CDR1 LGHNA and CDR2 YSLEER. CDR3 sequence (DNA): TGCGCCAGCAGCCAAGGGGTAGGACAGAAGGTGGAAAAACTGTTTTTT. It encodes CASSQGVGQKVEKLFF.

The sample holds a few counts of this clonotype. V and J are TRBV15 and TRBJ2-7; TRBD1 might be the D (5 bases). CDR1 and CDR2 (germline): LNHNV, YYDKDF (reference sequence). Trimming left V 2 bases short and J 3 bases short, with 11 bases between. CDR3 length equals 14 residues. The DNA of the CDR3 is TGTGCCACCAGCAGACAGGGTGTGGTCTACGAGCAGTACTTC. It is translated as CATSRQGVVYEQYF.